This note documents a single T cell receptor beta chain sequence. Its antigen is not identified. TCRdb reprocessed the RT-PCR reads with MiXCR, giving one entry per CDR3 protein. Of about 620,000 distinct CDR3 sequences listed, about 11% are singletons. The CDR3 contains 13 residues. Between the trimmed V and J ends, which lost 8 bases and 2 bases, there was a span of 13 bases. Germline V CDR1 and CDR2: LGHDT, YNNKEL (reference sequence). These data are taken from a study of response to subunit inactivated influenza vaccine. The study, taken as a whole, reports: The study's authors posited that every seasonal influenza vaccination enlists few new T cells.

The data also belong to a second study, concerning T cells expressing NK-cell markers. That study reports: The authors made TCR beta cDNA libraries by 5'RACE template switching. This switching added a universal primer site and UMIs. The use of an anti-gamma-delta TCR antibody, which was added in several experiments, restricted sorting to T cells expressing alpha-beta TCR. In several donors, dominant CD3+CD56+NKG2C+ clones formed 1.0-7.0% of CD8+ cells. Dominance of the CD3+CD56-NKG2C+ fraction by these clonotypes also held in several donors.

The sequences come from PBMCs from blood, collected on the day of vaccination. This receptor was taken from a man aged 50 or older who received an inactivated influenza vaccine. The V call is TRBV3-1, the J call TRBJ2-7, with D perhaps TRBD1 (6 bases). CDR3 amino acids: CASLAQGTYEQYF. CDR3 bases: TGTGCCAGCTTAGCCCAGGGGACCTACGAGCAGTACTTC.